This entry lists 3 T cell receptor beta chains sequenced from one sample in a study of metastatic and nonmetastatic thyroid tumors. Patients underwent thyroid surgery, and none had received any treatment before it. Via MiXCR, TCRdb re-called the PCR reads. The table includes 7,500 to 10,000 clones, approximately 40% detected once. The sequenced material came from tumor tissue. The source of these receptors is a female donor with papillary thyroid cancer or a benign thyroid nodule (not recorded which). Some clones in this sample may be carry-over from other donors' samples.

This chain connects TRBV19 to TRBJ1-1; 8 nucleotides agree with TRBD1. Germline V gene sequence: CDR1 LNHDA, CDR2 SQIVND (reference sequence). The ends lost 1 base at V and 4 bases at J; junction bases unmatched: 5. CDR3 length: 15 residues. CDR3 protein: CASSIAGQGATEAFF. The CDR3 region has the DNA TGTGCCAGTAGTATAGCGGGTCAGGGGGCCACTGAAGCTTTCTTT.

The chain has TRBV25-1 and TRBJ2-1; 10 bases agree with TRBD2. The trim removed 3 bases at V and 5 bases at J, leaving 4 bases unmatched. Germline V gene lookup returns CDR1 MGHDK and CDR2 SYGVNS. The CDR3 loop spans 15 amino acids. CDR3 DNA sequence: TGTGCCAGCAGTGACCCCACTAGCGGGAACAATGAGCAGTTCTTC. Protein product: CASSDPTSGNNEQFF.

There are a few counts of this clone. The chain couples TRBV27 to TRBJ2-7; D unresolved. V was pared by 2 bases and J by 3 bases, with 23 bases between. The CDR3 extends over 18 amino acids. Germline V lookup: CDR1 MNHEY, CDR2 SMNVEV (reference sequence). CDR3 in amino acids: CASSLKIVQALLNYEQYF. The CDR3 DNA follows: TGTGCCAGCAGTTTAAAAATTGTACAAGCCCTCCTGAACTACGAGCAGTACTTC.